These 29 T cell receptor beta chains originate from one sample sequenced in a study of cytomegalovirus exposure and HLA in healthy donors. With 60 Vbeta and 13 Jbeta primers, the PCR was carried out. Sequenced by immunoSEQ multiplex PCR; TCRdb stores in-frame clones only, minus some. Of 35,000 or so clones listed, about four fifths are singletons. The sample comprised PBMCs. These receptors all come from a middle-aged woman in good health and CMV-seronegative.

V is TRBV19 and J is TRBJ1-2; 10 nucleotides agree with TRBD1. V lost 5 bases, J lost 4 bases, and 4 bases stayed unmatched. CDR1 is LNHDA and CDR2 is SQIVND in the germline V gene (reference sequence). The CDR3 runs to 14 residues. CDR3 region: CASSLRQGAYGYTF. For the CDR3, the DNA is TGTGCCAGTAGTCTGCGACAGGGGGCCTATGGCTACACCTTC.

Of note for this clone: This CDR3 is also generated by other DNA sequences in the sample. The J gene is TRBJ1-1, the V gene TRBV18, with 7 bases identical to TRBD1. The trim removed 3 bases at V and 0 bases at J, leaving 1 base unmatched. The germline gives CDR1 KGHSH, CDR2 LQKENI. The CDR3 totals 14 residues. Here the CDR3 reads CASSPGQMNTEAFF. In DNA form, the CDR3 reads TGTGCCAGCTCACCGGGACAGATGAACACTGAAGCTTTCTTT.

The chain couples TRBV20-1 to TRBJ1-2; no definite D call. Germline values: CDR1 DFQATT, CDR2 SNEGSKA (reference sequence). The V and J ends lost 5 bases and 9 bases respectively, with 13 bases between them. The CDR3 totals 11 residues. The CDR3 sequence: CSAAQHTSYTF. As DNA, the CDR3 is TGCAGTGCTGCCCAACACACGAGCTACACCTTC.

V usage is TRBV7-6 and J usage is TRBJ1-1; TRBD1 might be the D (5 bases). The CDR3 runs 13 residues. V gave up 5 bases and J gave up 3 bases, with 10 bases separating them. The germline gives CDR1 SGHVS, CDR2 FNYEAQ. The CDR3 loop reads CASSPGTYTEAFF. The CDR3 nucleotides read TGTGCCAGCAGCCCGGGGACTTACACTGAAGCTTTCTTT.

In nucleotides, the CDR3 is TGTGCCAGCAGCGTAGCACAGGGGGCCGAGGGGACTGAAGCTTTCTTT. Amino acid sequence: CASSVAQGAEGTEAFF. The chain recombines TRBV9 with TRBJ1-1, with 9 bases lining up with TRBD1. This CDR3 has 16 amino acids. V gave up 0 bases and J gave up 5 bases; unmatched junction bases: 8. CDR1 is SGDLS and CDR2 is YYNGEE in the germline V gene.

CDR3 sequence: CASSLYPGTAYEQYF. The CDR3 DNA is TGTGCCAGCAGCTTGTACCCCGGGACAGCTTACGAGCAGTACTTC. This chain joins TRBV7-3 and TRBJ2-7, with TRBD1 identical over 7 bases. Germline-derived CDR1 and CDR2 are SGHTA and FQGTGA. J gave up 4 bases and V 3 bases, and 9 bases lay outside the gene matches. The CDR3 is 15 amino acids.

The chain carries TRBV7-2 and TRBJ2-5, with D maybe TRBD2 (5 bases). The V end lost 1 base, the J end lost 4 bases, and 13 bases lay between the germline ends. The length of the CDR3 is 15 residues. From germline, CDR1 is SGHTA and CDR2 FQGNSA. CDR3 DNA: TGTGCCAGCAGCTTAGGAACGGGGTTGCGAGAGACCCAGTACTTC. Protein sequence: CASSLGTGLRETQYF. Variable domain in full (rest from reference TRBV7-2 and TRBJ2-5): GAGVSQSPSNKVTEKGKDVELRCDPISGHTALYWYRQSLGQGLEFLIYFQGNSAPDKSGLPSDRFSAERTGGSVSTLTIQRTQQEDSAVYLCASSLGTGLRETQYFGPGTRLLVL.

V usage is TRBV7-8 and J usage is TRBJ2-5; 7 nucleotides match TRBD1. CDR3 size: 15 residues. The germline V gene has CDR1 SGHVS and CDR2 FQNEAQ. V lost 3 bases to trimming and J lost 2 bases; unmatched junction nucleotides: 6. The CDR3 DNA sequence: TGTGCCAGCAGCTTGGGGACAGATATTCAAGAGACCCAGTACTTC. This translates into CASSLGTDIQETQYF.

This clone has just a few counts. DNA for the CDR3: TGTGCCAGAAGCGGACTTCAGGTCCCTTCCTACGAGCAGTACTTC. It encodes CARSGLQVPSYEQYF. The V gene is TRBV5-3, the J gene TRBJ2-7, with D possibly matching TRBD2 (5 bases). TRBV5-3 is reported as an ORF; its role is uncertain. V lost 4 bases and J 1 base, leaving 15 bases between the germline ends. The CDR3 extends over 15 amino acids.

This clone was found once. The chain joins TRBV4-3 to TRBJ1-1; D is possibly TRBD1 (6 bases). CDR3 length: 13 amino acids. CDR1 and CDR2 (germline): LGHNA, YSLEER. The V and J ends lost 7 bases and 0 bases respectively, with 9 bases between them. Here the CDR3 DNA reads TGCGCCAGCACCTGGACAGTGAACACTGAAGCTTTCTTT. This encodes CASTWTVNTEAFF.

The J gene is TRBJ1-1, the V gene TRBV5-6; 8 nucleotides match TRBD1. The CDR3 runs to 15 residues. CDR1 SGHDT and CDR2 YYEEEE come from the germline V gene. Germline trimming cut 5 bases from V and 3 bases from J; bases unmatched to any gene: 9. The CDR3 DNA sequence: TGTGCCAGCAGACAGCAGGGGGCGTTGGACACTGAAGCTTTCTTT. The encoded protein is CASRQQGALDTEAFF.

The chain has TRBV4-1 and TRBJ2-2; 10 bases are shared with TRBD2. Per germline, CDR1 MGHRA and CDR2 YSYEKL. J lost 7 bases, V lost 0 bases, and 8 bases had no gene match. The CDR3 is 17 amino acids. The CDR3 reads CASSQENLAGVRGELFF. The CDR3 nucleotides read TGCGCCAGCAGCCAAGAGAATCTAGCGGGGGTTCGCGGGGAGCTGTTTTTT.

V usage is TRBV28 and J usage is TRBJ1-5; 9 nucleotides align to TRBD1. Germline V lookup: CDR1 MDHEN, CDR2 SYDVKM. The CDR3 consists of 13 residues. V gave up 7 bases and J gave up 7 bases; unmatched junction bases: 5. CDR3 in DNA: TGTGCCAGCACAGGACAGGGGTCCCAGCCCCAGCATTTT. Translation gives CASTGQGSQPQHF. Supplemented by reference TRBV28 and TRBJ1-5, the full variable domain reads DVKVTQSSRYLVKRTGEKVFLECVQDMDHENMFWYRQDPGLGLRLIYFSYDVKMKEKGDIPEGYSVSREKKERFSLILESASTNQTSMYLCASTGQGSQPQHFGDGTRLSIL.

V is TRBV19 and J is TRBJ1-1, with TRBD1 matching 9 bases. The CDR3 is 16 amino acids. Germline V gene data show CDR1 as LNHDA and CDR2 as SQIVND (reference sequence). The J segment lost 0 bases and the V segment lost 4 bases, leaving 6 bases of the junction unmatched. The CDR3 DNA sequence: TGTGCCAGTAGTAGATCCGGACAGGGGATGAACACTGAAGCTTTCTTT. Translation gives CASSRSGQGMNTEAFF.

The chain is built from TRBV28 and TRBJ2-3; no clear D. The CDR3 has 14 amino acids. Germline V gene data show CDR1 as MDHEN and CDR2 as SYDVKM. The V end was cut by 3 bases, the J end by 1 base, with 8 bases between. As DNA, the CDR3 is TGTGCCAGCAGTTTGTTGCAGGGCACAGATACGCAGTATTTT. It translates to CASSLLQGTDTQYF.

The gene calls are TRBV11-2 and TRBJ1-1; tentative D call: TRBD1 (5 bases). CDR1 and CDR2 (germline): SGHAT, FQNNGV. This CDR3 contains 12 residues. Trimming took off 11 bases at V and 4 bases at J, with 14 bases between the two ends. This chain's CDR3 is CAVRDSGTEAFF. DNA of the CDR3: TGTGCCGTCAGGGATTCTGGCACTGAAGCTTTCTTT.

V gene TRBV5-1 combines with J gene TRBJ2-5; tentatively, D is TRBD1 (5 bases). The germline V gene has CDR1 SGHRS and CDR2 YFSETQ. The V and J ends lost 1 base and 6 bases respectively, with 16 bases between them. There are 15 residues in the CDR3. The CDR3 DNA sequence: TGCGCCAGCAGCTTGCCAGGGCAGATCCCCCAGACCCAGTACTTC. Translation: CASSLPGQIPQTQYF. The full variable domain, rest sourced from reference TRBV5-1 and TRBJ2-5, is KAGVTQTPRYLIKTRGQQVTLSCSPISGHRSVSWYQQTPGQGLQFLFEYFSETQRNKGNFPGRFSGRQFSNSRSEMNVSTLELGDSALYLCASSLPGQIPQTQYFGPGTRLLVL.

This chain links TRBV9 with TRBJ1-2, with D possibly matching TRBD1 (6 bases). Trimming stripped 0 bases from V and 1 base from J, with 10 bases between. Germline CDR1 reads SGDLS; CDR2 reads YYNGEE. The CDR3 spans 15 residues. CDR3 in amino acids: CASSVEGRGNYGYTF. The DNA of the CDR3 is TGTGCCAGCAGCGTAGAGGGCAGGGGTAACTATGGCTACACCTTC.

The chain uses TRBV2 and TRBJ1-5; D is possibly TRBD1 (5 bases). This CDR3 is built from 18 residues. The germline CDR1 and CDR2 sequences are SNHLY and FYNNEI. V lost 1 base and J lost 0, with 16 bases in between. The CDR3, as DNA: TGTGCCAGCAGTGAAGAGCTCCAGGGAGGGGTTAGCAATCAGCCCCAGCATTTT. This gives the protein CASSEELQGGVSNQPQHF.

The CDR3 spells CASSWGGISTDTQYF. The CDR3 nucleotides are TGCGCCAGCAGCTGGGGGGGGATTAGCACAGATACGCAGTATTTT. The chain couples TRBV5-1 to TRBJ2-3; 7 bases are a match to TRBD2. The V gene end was trimmed by 3 bases and the J gene end by 0 bases; junction bases not matched to a gene: 4. The CDR3 length is 15 residues. Germline V lookup: CDR1 SGHRS, CDR2 YFSETQ. The full variable domain, in which reference TRBV5-1 and TRBJ2-3 provide the parts outside the CDR3, is KAGVTQTPRYLIKTRGQQVTLSCSPISGHRSVSWYQQTPGQGLQFLFEYFSETQRNKGNFPGRFSGRQFSNSRSEMNVSTLELGDSALYLCASSWGGISTDTQYFGPGTRLTVL.

This chain uses TRBV7-3 with TRBJ1-1; D is perhaps TRBD1 (5 bases). The germline CDR1 and CDR2 sequences are SGHTA and FQGTGA. The V end lost 4 bases, the J end lost 2 bases, and 8 bases lay between the germline ends. The CDR3 totals 13 residues. The CDR3 DNA reads as TGTGCCAGCAGCTCAGGGTCTAACACTGAAGCTTTCTTT. As protein: CASSSGSNTEAFF.

V gene TRBV20-1 combines with J gene TRBJ1-1, with D possibly TRBD1 on 6 matching bases. CDR3 length: 11 amino acids. V was pared by 6 bases and J by 7 bases, with 12 bases between. CDR1 is DFQATT and CDR2 is SNEGSKA in the germline V gene (reference sequence). Written as DNA, the CDR3 is TGCAGTGCCTGCAGGGGCTATGAAGCTTTCTTT. It yields the protein CSACRGYEAFF.

The table lists this clone with a few counts. J is TRBJ2-2 and V is TRBV6-5, with 7 bases aligning to TRBD2. Unmatched junction bases numbered 5, after V lost 6 bases and J lost 4 bases. From germline, CDR1 is MNHEY and CDR2 SVGAGI. The CDR3 is 14 amino acids. The CDR3 region is CASSPGTITGELFF. The CDR3 region has the DNA TGTGCCAGCAGCCCCGGGACTATCACCGGGGAGCTGTTTTTT.

A note on this clone: Since no conserved phenylalanine or tryptophan closes the CDR3, a read error is the likely cause. This sequence joins TRBV18 and TRBJ1-1; 7 nucleotides line up with TRBD1. CDR1 and CDR2 from the germline V gene are KGHSH and LQKENI. The CDR3 has 12 residues. The junction had 4 bases not matched to a gene; V was cut back by 6 bases and J by 6 bases. CDR3 region: CASSEGQPEAFV. The CDR3 DNA is TGTGCCAGCTCGGAGGGACAGCCTGAAGCTTTCGTT.

The CDR3 here is CASRPGGPNYGYTF. CDR3 nucleotides: TGTGCCAGCAGACCAGGGGGCCCTAACTATGGCTACACCTTC. This chain links TRBV6-5 with TRBJ1-2; 8 bases map to TRBD1. Germline-derived CDR1 and CDR2 are MNHEY and SVGAGI. Trimming at V came to 6 bases and at J to 0 bases, leaving 3 bases not matched to a gene. The CDR3 consists of 14 residues.

The chain combines TRBV7-9 with TRBJ2-5; the D is unclear. V was shortened by 4 bases and J by 2 bases, with 5 bases between the two germline ends. The germline gives CDR1 SEHNR, CDR2 FQNEAQ (reference sequence). The CDR3 extends over 12 amino acids. The CDR3 DNA reads TGTGCCAGCAGCTCCCAACAAGAGACCCAGTACTTC. Translated, it gives CASSSQQETQYF.

V usage is TRBV6-5 and J usage is TRBJ1-2; weak D call: TRBD1 (6 bases). Trimming left V 7 bases short and J 13 bases short, with 25 bases between. The CDR3 consists of 14 residues. CDR1 MNHEY and CDR2 SVGAGI come from the germline V gene. CDR3 protein: CASNPTGRGSSFTF. The CDR3 nucleotides read TGTGCCAGCAATCCCACGGGCAGGGGCTCCAGTTTCACCTTC.

In this sample, this clone turned up once. The chain employs TRBV7-6 and TRBJ1-1, with TRBD1 matching over 8 bases. Germline trimming cut 4 bases from V and 1 base from J; bases unmatched to any gene: 5. This CDR3 region has 15 residues. CDR1 is SGHVS and CDR2 is FNYEAQ in the germline V gene. In DNA, the CDR3 is TGTGCCAGCAGCTCTACAGGGACAGGGAACACTGAAGCTTTCTTT. Amino acid sequence: CASSSTGTGNTEAFF. The complete variable domain, with remaining parts taken from reference TRBV7-6 and TRBJ1-1, reads GAGVSQSPRYKVTKRGQDVALRCDPISGHVSLYWYRQALGQGPEFLTYFNYEAQQDKSGLPNDRFSAERPEGSISTLTIQRTEQRDSAMYRCASSSTGTGNTEAFFGQGTRLTVV.

V and J are TRBV29-1 and TRBJ1-2, with a tentative D call TRBD1 (5 bases). The germline gives CDR1 SQVTM, CDR2 ANQGSEA. The CDR3 has 14 residues. Trimming left V 0 bases short and J 4 bases short, with 12 bases between. CDR3 loop: CSVEDRDFFYGYTF. DNA for the CDR3: TGCAGCGTTGAAGATCGGGACTTTTTCTATGGCTACACCTTC.